This TCR beta chain originates from a study of blood T cell repertoires in COVID-19. This CDR3 spans 17 amino acids. In germline, CDR1 is SGHRS, CDR2 YFSETQ. The ends lost 4 bases at V and 3 bases at J; junction bases unmatched: 11. Only in-frame clones appear in the TCRdb table, and some are missing; sequencing was by immunoSEQ multiplex PCR. The profile shows some 200,000 clones, around 80% of them singletons. This TCR came from a woman between 70 and 85 years old with acute or convalescent COVID-19. The chain is built from TRBV5-1 and TRBJ1-4; 8 nucleotides align to TRBD1. The sequenced sample was peripheral blood. CDR3 sequence reads: CASSPTGTGPPNEKLFF. CDR3 sequence (DNA): TGCGCCAGCAGCCCCACCGGGACAGGTCCGCCTAATGAAAAACTGTTTTTT.